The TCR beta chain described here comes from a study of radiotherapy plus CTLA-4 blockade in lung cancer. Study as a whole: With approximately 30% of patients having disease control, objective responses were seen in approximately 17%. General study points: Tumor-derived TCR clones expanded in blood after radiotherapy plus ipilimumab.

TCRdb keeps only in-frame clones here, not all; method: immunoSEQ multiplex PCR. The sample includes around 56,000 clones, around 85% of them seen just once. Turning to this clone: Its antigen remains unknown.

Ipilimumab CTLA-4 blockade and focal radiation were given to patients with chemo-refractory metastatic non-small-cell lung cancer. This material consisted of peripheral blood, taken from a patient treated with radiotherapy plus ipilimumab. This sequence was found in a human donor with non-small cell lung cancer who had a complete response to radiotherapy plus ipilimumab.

The CDR3, as DNA: TGTGCCAGCAGCGTAGGAGCGGGGGTGGGGAGCTACACCTTC. Amino acids: CASSVGAGVGSYTF. This rearrangement joins TRBV9 to TRBJ1-2; D possibly corresponds to TRBD1 (5 bases). The CDR3 contains 14 residues. The germline CDR1 and CDR2 sequences are SGDLS and YYNGEE. V was trimmed by 0 bases and J by 9 bases, leaving 15 bases between them.